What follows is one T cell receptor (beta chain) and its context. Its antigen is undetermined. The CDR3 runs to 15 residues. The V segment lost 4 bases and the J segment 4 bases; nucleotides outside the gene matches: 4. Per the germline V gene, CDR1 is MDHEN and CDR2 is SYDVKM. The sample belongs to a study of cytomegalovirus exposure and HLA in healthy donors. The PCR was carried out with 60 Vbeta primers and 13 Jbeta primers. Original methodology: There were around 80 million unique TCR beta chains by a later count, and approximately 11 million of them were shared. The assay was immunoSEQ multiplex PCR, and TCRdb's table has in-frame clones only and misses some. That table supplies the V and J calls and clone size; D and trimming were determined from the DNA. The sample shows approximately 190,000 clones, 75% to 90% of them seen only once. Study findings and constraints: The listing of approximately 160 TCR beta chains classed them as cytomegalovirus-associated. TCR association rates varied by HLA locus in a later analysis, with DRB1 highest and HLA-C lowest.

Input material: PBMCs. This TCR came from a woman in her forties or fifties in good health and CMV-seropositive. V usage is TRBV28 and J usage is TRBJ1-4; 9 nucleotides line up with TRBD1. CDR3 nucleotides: TGTGCCAGCAGTTCCGGACAGGGGTTTAATGAAAAACTGTTTTTT. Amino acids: CASSSGQGFNEKLFF.